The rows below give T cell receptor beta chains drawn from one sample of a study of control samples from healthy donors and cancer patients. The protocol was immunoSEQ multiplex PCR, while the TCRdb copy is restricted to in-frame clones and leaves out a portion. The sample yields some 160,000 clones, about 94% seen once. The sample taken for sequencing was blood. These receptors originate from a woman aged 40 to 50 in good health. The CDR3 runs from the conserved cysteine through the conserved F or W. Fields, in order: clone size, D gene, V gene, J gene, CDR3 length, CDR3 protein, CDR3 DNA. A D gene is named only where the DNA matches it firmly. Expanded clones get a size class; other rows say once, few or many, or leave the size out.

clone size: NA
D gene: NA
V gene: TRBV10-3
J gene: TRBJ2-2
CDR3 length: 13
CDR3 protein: CAIMATNTGELFF
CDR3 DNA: TGTGCCATCATGGCAACGAACACCGGGGAGCTGTTTTTT

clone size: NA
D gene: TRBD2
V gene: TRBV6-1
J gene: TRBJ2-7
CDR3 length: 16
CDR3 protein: CASSEAVAGVYYEQYF
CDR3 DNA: TGTGCCAGCAGTGAAGCGGTAGCGGGAGTGTATTACGAGCAGTACTTC

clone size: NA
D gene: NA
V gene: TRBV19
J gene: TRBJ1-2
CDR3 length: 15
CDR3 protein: CASTPVPSLPSAYTF
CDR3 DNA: TGTGCCAGTACCCCCGTCCCCAGTCTACCCTCAGCCTACACCTTC

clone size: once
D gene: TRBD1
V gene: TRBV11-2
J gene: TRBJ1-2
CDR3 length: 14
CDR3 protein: CASSLTGTEYGYTF
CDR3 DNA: TGTGCCAGCAGCTTGACCGGGACAGAATATGGCTACACCTTC

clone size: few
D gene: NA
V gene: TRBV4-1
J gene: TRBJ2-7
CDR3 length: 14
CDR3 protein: CASSVGGATYEQYF
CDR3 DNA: TGCGCCAGCAGCGTAGGAGGGGCCACCTACGAGCAGTACTTC

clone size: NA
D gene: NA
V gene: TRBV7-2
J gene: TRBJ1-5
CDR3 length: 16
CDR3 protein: CASSLASRETRQPQHF
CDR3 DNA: TGTGCCAGCAGCTTAGCGTCCAGGGAAACTCGCCAGCCCCAGCATTTT

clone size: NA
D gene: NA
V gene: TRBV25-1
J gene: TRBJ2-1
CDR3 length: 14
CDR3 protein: CANSEREVYNEQFF
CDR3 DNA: TGTGCCAACAGTGAGAGGGAGGTCTACAATGAGCAGTTCTTC

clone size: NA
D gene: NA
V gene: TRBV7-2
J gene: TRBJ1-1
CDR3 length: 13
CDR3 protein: CASSPTLNTEAFF
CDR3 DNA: TGTGCCAGCAGCCCGACACTGAACACTGAAGCTTTCTTT

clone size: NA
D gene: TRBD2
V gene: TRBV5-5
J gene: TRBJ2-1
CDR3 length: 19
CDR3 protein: CASSWRGVLAGLSGNEQFF
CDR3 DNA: TGTGCCAGCAGCTGGCGGGGGGTTTTAGCGGGGCTATCAGGTAATGAGCAGTTCTTC

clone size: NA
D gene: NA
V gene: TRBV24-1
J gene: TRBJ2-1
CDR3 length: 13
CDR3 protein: CATSDYRAGEQFF
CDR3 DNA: TGTGCCACCAGTGATTACAGAGCTGGTGAGCAGTTCTTC

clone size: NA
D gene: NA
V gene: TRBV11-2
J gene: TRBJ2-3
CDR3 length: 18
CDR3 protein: CASSLVPAASGRADTQYF
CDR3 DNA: TGTGCCAGCAGCTTAGTTCCGGCAGCCTCGGGACGGGCAGATACGCAGTATTTT

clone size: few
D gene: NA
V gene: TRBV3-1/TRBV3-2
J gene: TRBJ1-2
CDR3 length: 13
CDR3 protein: CASSLGGDYGYTF
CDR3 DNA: TGTGCCAGCAGTCTTGGGGGCGACTATGGCTACACCTTC

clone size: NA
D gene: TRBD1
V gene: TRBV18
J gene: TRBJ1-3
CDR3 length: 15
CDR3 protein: CASSPRQGAANTIYF
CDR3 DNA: TGTGCCAGCTCACCAAGACAGGGGGCAGCGAACACCATATATTTT

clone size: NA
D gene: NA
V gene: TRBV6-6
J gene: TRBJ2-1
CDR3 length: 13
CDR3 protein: CASSTTQGGEQFF
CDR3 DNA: TGTGCCAGCAGTACCACACAGGGTGGTGAGCAGTTCTTC

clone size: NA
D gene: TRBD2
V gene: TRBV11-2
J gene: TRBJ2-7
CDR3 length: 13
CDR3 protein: CASSFGGRNEQYF
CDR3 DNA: TGTGCCAGCAGCTTCGGCGGGAGGAATGAGCAGTACTTC

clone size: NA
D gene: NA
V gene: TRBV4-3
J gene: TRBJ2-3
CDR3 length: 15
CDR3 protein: CASSQDPSSGDTQYF
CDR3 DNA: TGCGCCAGCAGCCAAGATCCGTCCTCGGGGGATACGCAGTATTTT

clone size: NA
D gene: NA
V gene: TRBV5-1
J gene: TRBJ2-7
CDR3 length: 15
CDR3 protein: CASRRSATERYEQYF
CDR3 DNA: TGCGCCAGCCGGAGGTCCGCGACAGAACGCTACGAGCAGTACTTC

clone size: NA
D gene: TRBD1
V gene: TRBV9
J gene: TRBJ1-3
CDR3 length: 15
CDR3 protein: CASSVHQGVGNTIYF
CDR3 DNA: TGTGCCAGCAGCGTTCATCAGGGGGTCGGAAACACCATATATTTT

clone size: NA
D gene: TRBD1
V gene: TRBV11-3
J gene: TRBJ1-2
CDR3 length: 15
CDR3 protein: CASSARQGFGYGYTF
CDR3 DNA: TGTGCCAGCAGCGCCAGACAGGGGTTCGGCTATGGCTACACCTTC

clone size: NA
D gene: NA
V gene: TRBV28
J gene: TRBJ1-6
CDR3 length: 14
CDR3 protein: CASGLGGNNSPLHF
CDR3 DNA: TGTGCCAGCGGCCTTGGGGGGAATAATTCACCCCTCCACTTT

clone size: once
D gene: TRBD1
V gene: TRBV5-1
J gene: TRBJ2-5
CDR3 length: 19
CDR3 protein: CASSLAGIPSTGAQETQYF
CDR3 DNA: TGCGCCAGCAGCTTGGCGGGGATACCCTCAACAGGGGCCCAAGAGACCCAGTACTTC

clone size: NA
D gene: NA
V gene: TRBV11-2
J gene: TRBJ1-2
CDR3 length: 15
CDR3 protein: CASSLWGEGFEGYTF
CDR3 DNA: TGTGCCAGCAGCTTGTGGGGGGAGGGGTTTGAAGGCTACACCTTC

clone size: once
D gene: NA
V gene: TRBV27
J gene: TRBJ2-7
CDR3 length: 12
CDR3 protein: CASSSQNYEQYF
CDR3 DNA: TGTGCCAGCAGTTCTCAAAACTACGAGCAGTACTTC

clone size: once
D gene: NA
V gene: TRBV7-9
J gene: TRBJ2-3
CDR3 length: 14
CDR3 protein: CASVGQTGTDTQYF
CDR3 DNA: TGTGCCAGCGTCGGACAGACTGGCACAGATACGCAGTATTTT

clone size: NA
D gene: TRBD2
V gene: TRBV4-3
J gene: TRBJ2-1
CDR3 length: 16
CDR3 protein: CASSHGAGGSYNEQFF
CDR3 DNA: TGCGCCAGCAGCCATGGAGCGGGGGGCTCCTACAATGAGCAGTTCTTC

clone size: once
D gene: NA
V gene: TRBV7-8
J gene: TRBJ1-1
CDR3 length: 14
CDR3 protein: CASSLDRSNTEAFF
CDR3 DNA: TGTGCCAGCAGCTTAGACAGGTCGAACACTGAAGCTTTCTTT

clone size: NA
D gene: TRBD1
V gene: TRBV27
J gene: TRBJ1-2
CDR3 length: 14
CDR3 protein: CASSPGTGGSGYTF
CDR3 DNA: TGTGCCAGCAGTCCGGGGACAGGGGGAAGTGGCTACACCTTC

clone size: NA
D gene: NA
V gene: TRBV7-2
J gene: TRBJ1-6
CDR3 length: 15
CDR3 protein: CASSLMVWGASPLHF
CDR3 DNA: TGTGCCAGCAGCTTAATGGTATGGGGAGCTTCACCCCTCCACTTT

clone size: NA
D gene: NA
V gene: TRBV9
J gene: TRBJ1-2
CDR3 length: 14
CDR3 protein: CASSRSGGQGGYTF
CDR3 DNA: TGTGCCAGCAGCCGGAGTGGGGGCCAGGGGGGCTACACCTTC

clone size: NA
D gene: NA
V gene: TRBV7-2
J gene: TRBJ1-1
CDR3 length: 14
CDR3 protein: CASSFHRRGTEAFF
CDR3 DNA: TGTGCCAGCAGCTTTCATCGTAGGGGAACTGAAGCTTTCTTT

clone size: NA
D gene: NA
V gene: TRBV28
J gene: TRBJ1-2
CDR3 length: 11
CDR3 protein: CASSSNYGYTF
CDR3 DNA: TGTGCCAGCAGTTCTAACTATGGCTACACCTTC

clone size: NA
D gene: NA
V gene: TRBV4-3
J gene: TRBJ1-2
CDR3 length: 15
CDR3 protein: CASSQDLAGMYGYTF
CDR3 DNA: TGCGCCAGCAGCCAAGATCTGGCAGGGATGTATGGCTACACCTTC

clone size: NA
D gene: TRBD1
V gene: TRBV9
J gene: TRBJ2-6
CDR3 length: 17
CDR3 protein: CASGRTGITSGANVLTF
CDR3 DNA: TGTGCCAGCGGAAGGACAGGGATTACCTCTGGGGCCAACGTCCTGACTTTC

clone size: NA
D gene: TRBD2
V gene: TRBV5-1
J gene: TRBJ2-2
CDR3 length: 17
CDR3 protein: CASSSTRDYLNTGELFF
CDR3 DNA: TGCGCCAGCAGCTCAACTCGGGACTACCTGAACACCGGGGAGCTGTTTTTT

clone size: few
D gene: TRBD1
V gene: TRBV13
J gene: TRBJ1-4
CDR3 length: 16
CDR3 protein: CASSFLFRGQRGKLFF
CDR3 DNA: TGTGCCAGCAGCTTCTTATTTCGGGGACAGCGAGGAAAACTGTTTTTT

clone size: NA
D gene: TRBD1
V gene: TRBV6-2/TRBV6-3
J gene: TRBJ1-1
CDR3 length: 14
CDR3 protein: CASSWDRDGTEAFF
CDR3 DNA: TGTGCCAGCAGTTGGGACAGGGACGGCACTGAAGCTTTCTTT

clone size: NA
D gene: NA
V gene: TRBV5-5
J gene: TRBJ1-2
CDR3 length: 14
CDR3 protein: CASSGGRAGYGYTF
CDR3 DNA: TGTGCCAGCAGCGGAGGGAGGGCAGGCTATGGCTACACCTTC

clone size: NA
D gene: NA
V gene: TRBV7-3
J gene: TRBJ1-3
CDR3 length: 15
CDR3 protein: CASSSGHRSGNTIYF
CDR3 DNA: TGTGCCAGCAGCTCGGGACATCGCTCTGGAAACACCATATATTTT

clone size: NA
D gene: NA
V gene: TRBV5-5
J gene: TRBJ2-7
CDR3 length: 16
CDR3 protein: CASSLGADLAAYEQYF
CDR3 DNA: TGTGCCAGCAGCTTGGGGGCGGATCTCGCCGCCTACGAGCAGTACTTC

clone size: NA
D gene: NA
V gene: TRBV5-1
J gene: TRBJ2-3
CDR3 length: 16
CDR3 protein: CASSLRSTGATDTQYF
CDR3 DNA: TGCGCCAGCAGCTTGAGGAGCACGGGCGCGACAGATACGCAGTATTTT

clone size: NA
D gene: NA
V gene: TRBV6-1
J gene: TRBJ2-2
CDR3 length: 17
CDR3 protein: CASSEKGRGRWTGELFF
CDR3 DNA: TGTGCCAGCAGTGAAAAGGGAAGAGGGAGATGGACCGGGGAGCTGTTTTTT

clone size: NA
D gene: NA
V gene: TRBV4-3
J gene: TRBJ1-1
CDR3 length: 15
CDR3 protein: CASSSIAGANTEAFF
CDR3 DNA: TGCGCCAGCAGCTCCATTGCTGGGGCGAACACTGAAGCTTTCTTT

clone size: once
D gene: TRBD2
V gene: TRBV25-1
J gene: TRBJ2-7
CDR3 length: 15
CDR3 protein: CASSGGLAGNYEQYF
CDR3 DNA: TGTGCCAGCAGTGGCGGACTAGCGGGAAACTACGAGCAGTACTTC

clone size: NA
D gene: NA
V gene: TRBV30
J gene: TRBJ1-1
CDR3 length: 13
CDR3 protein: CAWRISANTEAFF
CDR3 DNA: TGTGCCTGGAGGATTTCAGCGAACACTGAAGCTTTCTTT

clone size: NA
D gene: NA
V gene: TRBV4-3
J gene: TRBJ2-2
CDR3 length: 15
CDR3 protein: CASSQGLGYTGELFF
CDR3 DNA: TGCGCCAGCAGCCAAGGTCTGGGGTACACCGGGGAGCTGTTTTTT

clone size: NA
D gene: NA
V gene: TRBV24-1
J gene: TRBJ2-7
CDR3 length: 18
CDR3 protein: CATSDLRRRWTTSYEQYF
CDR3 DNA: TGTGCCACCAGTGACCTGAGACGGCGGTGGACGACTAGTTACGAGCAGTACTTC

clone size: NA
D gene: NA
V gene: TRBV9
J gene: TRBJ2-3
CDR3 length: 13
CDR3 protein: CASSVIPTDTQYF
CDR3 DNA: TGTGCCAGCAGCGTAATACCCACAGATACGCAGTATTTT

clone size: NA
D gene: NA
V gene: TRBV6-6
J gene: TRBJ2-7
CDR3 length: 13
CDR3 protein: CASSLNPRKRKYF
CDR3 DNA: TGTGCCAGCAGTTTAAACCCCAGGAAGAGGAAGTACTTC

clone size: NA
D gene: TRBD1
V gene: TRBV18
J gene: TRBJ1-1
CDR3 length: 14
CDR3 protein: CASSPQGGNTEAFF
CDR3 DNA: TGTGCCAGCTCACCTCAGGGGGGGAACACTGAAGCTTTCTTT

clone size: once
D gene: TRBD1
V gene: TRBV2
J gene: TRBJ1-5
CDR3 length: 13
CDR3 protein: CASSKTGLQPQHF
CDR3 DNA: TGTGCCAGCAGTAAGACAGGGTTACAGCCCCAGCATTTT

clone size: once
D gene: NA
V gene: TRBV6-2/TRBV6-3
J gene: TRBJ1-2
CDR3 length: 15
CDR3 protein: CASSYISAGDYGYTF
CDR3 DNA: TGTGCCAGCAGTTACATTTCAGCCGGTGACTATGGCTACACCTTC

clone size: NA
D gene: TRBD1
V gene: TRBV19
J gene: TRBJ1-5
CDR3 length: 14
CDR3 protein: CASSTTGARQPQHF
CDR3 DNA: TGTGCCAGTAGTACCACAGGGGCCAGACAGCCCCAGCATTTT

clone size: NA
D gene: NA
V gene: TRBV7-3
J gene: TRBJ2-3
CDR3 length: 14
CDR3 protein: CASRKGGGTDTQYF
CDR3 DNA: TGTGCCAGCAGGAAGGGGGGTGGCACAGATACGCAGTATTTT

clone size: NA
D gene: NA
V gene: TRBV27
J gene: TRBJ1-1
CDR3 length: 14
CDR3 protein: CASSFSGIGTEAFF
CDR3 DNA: TGTGCCAGCAGTTTCTCAGGGATTGGCACTGAAGCTTTCTTT

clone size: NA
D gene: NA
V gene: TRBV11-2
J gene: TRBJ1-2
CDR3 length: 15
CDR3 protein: CASSLDAAFGYGYTF
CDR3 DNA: TGTGCCAGCAGCTTAGATGCAGCTTTCGGCTATGGCTACACCTTC

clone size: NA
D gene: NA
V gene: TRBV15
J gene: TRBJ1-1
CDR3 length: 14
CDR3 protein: CATSRDPGDSVAFF
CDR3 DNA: TGTGCCACCAGCAGAGATCCGGGAGATTCGGTAGCTTTCTTT

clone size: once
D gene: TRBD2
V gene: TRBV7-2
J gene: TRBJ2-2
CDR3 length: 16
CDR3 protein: CASSLEGGGTTGELFF
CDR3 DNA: TGTGCCAGCAGCTTAGAGGGCGGGGGGACCACCGGGGAGCTGTTTTTT

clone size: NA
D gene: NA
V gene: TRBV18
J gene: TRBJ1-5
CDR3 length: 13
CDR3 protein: CASSLEVHQPQHF
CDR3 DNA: TGTGCCAGCTCGCTAGAGGTGCATCAGCCCCAGCATTTT